Presented here are 31 T cell receptor beta chains from one specimen sequenced in a study of T cells after yellow fever vaccination. One entry per CDR3 protein results from TCRdb running MiXCR on the 5' RACE reads. The sample shows about 260,000 distinct CDR3 sequences, around 13% of them seen only once. The specimen was CD4+ T cells sorted from PBMCs, collected 45 days after the yellow fever booster vaccination. The origin of the receptors is a man aged 25 to 40 who received the YFV17D yellow fever vaccine.

This sequence joins TRBV20-1 and TRBJ2-7; D possibly corresponds to TRBD2 (5 bases). CDR1 and CDR2 (germline): DFQATT, SNEGSKA (reference sequence). CDR3 length equals 13 residues. V lost 2 bases to trimming and J lost 2 bases, with 10 bases between them. The CDR3 protein is CSARSGATYEQYF. Written as DNA, the CDR3 is TGCAGTGCTAGAAGCGGTGCAACCTACGAGCAGTACTTC.

This clonotype was found a few times. The chain has TRBV12-3 or TRBV12-4 and TRBJ2-5; TRBD1 or TRBD2 may be the D gene (6 bases each). The CDR3 is made up of 14 amino acids. Trimming took off 5 bases at V and 6 bases at J, with 16 bases between the two ends. The CDR3 region is CASSTGALHKTQYF. CDR3 nucleotides: TGTGCCAGCAGTACGGGGGCGCTCCATAAGACCCAGTACTTC.

This clonotype was seen more than once but under ten times. J is TRBJ2-3 and V is TRBV3-1; D gene uncertain. The V and J ends lost 4 bases and 4 bases respectively, with 12 bases between them. Germline CDR1 is LGHDT and CDR2 is YNNKEL (reference sequence). This CDR3 is 14 amino acids long. The CDR3 nucleotides are TGTGCCAGCAGCCTCTTGTCGTCCGCAGATACGCAGTATTTT. It yields the protein CASSLLSSADTQYF.

This clonotype showed up just a few times. The chain carries TRBV7-7 and TRBJ2-1; TRBD1 matches 8 bases. This CDR3 has 13 residues. The germline gives CDR1 SSHAT, CDR2 FNYEAQ (reference sequence). After removal of 5 bases from V and 5 bases from J, the junction contained 2 bases not matched to a gene. The CDR3 nucleotides are TGTGCCAGCAGCATGGGACAGGACAATGAGCAGTTCTTC. As protein: CASSMGQDNEQFF.

This clonotype occurred a few times. The V call is TRBV27, the J call TRBJ2-7, with 12 bases lining up with TRBD2. This CDR3 is 18 amino acids long. V shed 5 bases and J 0 bases; nucleotides not matched to a gene: 11. CDR1 MNHEY and CDR2 SMNVEV come from the germline V gene (reference sequence). The CDR3 sequence is CASSIRRTSGALSYEQYF. The CDR3 DNA sequence: TGTGCCAGCAGTATCCGCCGGACTAGCGGGGCTCTCTCCTACGAGCAGTACTTC.

This clonotype was found many times. This sequence joins TRBV7-2 and TRBJ2-5, with D perhaps matching TRBD1 or TRBD2 (6 bases each). The CDR3 is 15 residues long. Germline V gene data show CDR1 as SGHTA and CDR2 as FQGNSA. The ends were cut back, 6 bases at V and 0 bases at J, with 14 bases in the middle. The CDR3 is CASRPRGRYQETQYF. DNA of the CDR3: TGTGCCAGCAGGCCTCGGGGGCGCTACCAAGAGACCCAGTACTTC.

This clonotype was seen at least ten times. V gene TRBV20-1 combines with J gene TRBJ2-7; D not resolved. Germline V gene data show CDR1 as DFQATT and CDR2 as SNEGSKA (reference sequence). The CDR3 runs to 13 residues. V lost 2 bases, J lost 2 bases, and 10 bases lay in between. This chain's CDR3 is CSARIPSTYEQYF. CDR3 nucleotide sequence: TGCAGTGCTAGAATACCCTCAACCTACGAGCAGTACTTC.

This clonotype was detected a few times. V is TRBV7-6 and J is TRBJ2-7, with a tentative D call TRBD1 (5 bases). The CDR3 length is 12 residues. V gave up 5 bases and J gave up 4 bases, with 9 bases separating them. Germline V gives CDR1 SGHVS, CDR2 FNYEAQ. The CDR3 is CASSRDRYEQYF. The CDR3 coding sequence is TGTGCCAGCAGCCGTGACAGATACGAGCAGTACTTC.

This clonotype was seen only a few times. This rearrangement joins TRBV27 to TRBJ2-7; possible D gene TRBD1, 5 bases. Germline V gene data show CDR1 as MNHEY and CDR2 as SMNVEV (reference sequence). This CDR3 comprises 15 residues. V was shortened by 0 bases and J by 9 bases, with 18 bases between the two germline ends. This CDR3 reads CASSLSGLGRRVQYF. In nucleotides, the CDR3 is TGTGCCAGCAGTTTATCGGGGCTGGGGCGTAGGGTGCAGTACTTC.

This chain connects TRBV20-1 to TRBJ2-7; 9 bases align to TRBD2. The CDR3 loop spans 17 amino acids. CDR1 and CDR2 (germline): DFQATT, SNEGSKA (reference sequence). The junction had 17 bases not matched to a gene; V was cut back by 5 bases and J by 3 bases. The CDR3, as DNA: TGCAGTGCTGGAGGGGAAGGAGGCGGGAGGGGAGTCTACGAGCAGTACTTC. It encodes CSAGGEGGGRGVYEQYF.

This clonotype was seen only a few times. This chain uses TRBV7-2 with TRBJ2-7; possible D gene TRBD2, 7 bases. Germline V gene data show CDR1 as SGHTA and CDR2 as FQGNSA. Trimming took off 2 bases at V and 0 bases at J, with 11 bases between the two ends. The CDR3 runs to 15 residues. CDR3 nucleotide sequence: TGTGCCAGCAGCTTAATGCGGGGGCCCTCCTACGAGCAGTACTTC. This gives the protein CASSLMRGPSYEQYF.

The table lists this clonotype with a few counts. The rearrangement joins TRBV6-1 to TRBJ2-2; D may match TRBD1 or TRBD2 (5 bases each). V shed 10 bases and J shed 7 bases, with 22 bases lying between them. Germline CDR1 is MNHNS and CDR2 is SASEGT. The CDR3 has 15 residues. The CDR3 sequence is CAIKPGTMTHGELFF. As DNA, the CDR3 is TGTGCCATCAAACCGGGGACCATGACCCACGGGGAGCTGTTTTTT.

This chain joins TRBV7-2 and TRBJ1-4, with D perhaps TRBD1 (6 bases). The CDR3 is 13 residues long. Germline V gene lookup returns CDR1 SGHTA and CDR2 FQGNSA. V lost 6 bases, J lost 8 bases, and 13 bases lay in between. The CDR3 protein is CASRRQADEKLFF. CDR3 nucleotide sequence: TGTGCCAGCAGAAGACAGGCCGACGAAAAACTGTTTTTT.

The chain combines TRBV20-1 with TRBJ2-7; a weak D match, TRBD2 (6 bases). From germline, CDR1 is DFQATT and CDR2 SNEGSKA (reference sequence). This CDR3 is 14 amino acids long. V dropped 3 bases and J dropped 2 bases, with 14 bases sitting between them. The CDR3 bases are TGCAGTGCTAGGCCGGGACTGACTCCCTACGAGCAGTACTTC. Its translation is CSARPGLTPYEQYF.

This clonotype was counted only a few times. The rearrangement joins TRBV7-2 to TRBJ2-1; a possible D gene is TRBD1 (6 bases). With 5 bases removed from V and 8 bases from J, the gap between germline ends came to 16 bases. This CDR3 region has 14 residues. The germline CDR1 and CDR2 sequences are SGHTA and FQGNSA. The CDR3 reads CASSQVGGRHEQFF. CDR3 sequence (DNA): TGTGCCAGCAGCCAGGTAGGGGGTAGACATGAGCAGTTCTTC.

This clonotype was seen only a few times. V usage is TRBV4-2 and J usage is TRBJ2-1, with 7 positions matching TRBD2. The CDR3 has 17 residues. Trimming took 0 bases from V and 7 from J; bases not matched to a gene: 12. The germline V gene encodes CDR1 LGHNA and CDR2 YNFKEQ. In DNA form, the CDR3 reads TGTGCCAGCAGCCAAGAGGTGGTGGCGGGAGCGGAGAATGAGCAGTTCTTC. This codes for CASSQEVVAGAENEQFF.

The chain carries TRBV7-6 and TRBJ2-3, with TRBD2 matching over 10 bases. Germline values: CDR1 SGHVS, CDR2 FNYEAQ. The junction had 13 bases not matched to a gene; V was cut back by 4 bases and J by 6 bases. The CDR3 consists of 17 residues. CDR3 DNA: TGTGCCAGCAGCTCGGAGGGGGCTAGCGGGAGTTGGGATACGCAGTATTTT. It yields the protein CASSSEGASGSWDTQYF.

The chain couples TRBV28 to TRBJ2-3; 7 nucleotides align to TRBD1. The CDR3 has 14 residues. After removal of 5 bases from V and 4 bases from J, the junction contained 6 bases not matched to a gene. Germline V gene data show CDR1 as MDHEN and CDR2 as SYDVKM. The CDR3 sequence: CASSVPGQADTQYF. CDR3 in DNA: TGTGCCAGCAGTGTCCCCGGACAGGCAGATACGCAGTATTTT.

The rearrangement uses TRBV18 and TRBJ2-3; no clear D gene. The CDR3 totals 12 residues. Germline CDR1 and CDR2: KGHSH and LQKENI. V gave up 4 bases and J gave up 4 bases, with 6 bases separating them. The CDR3 is CASSLPADTQYF. CDR3 bases: TGTGCCAGCTCACTGCCGGCAGATACGCAGTATTTT.

This clonotype was seen many times. The chain has TRBV20-1 and TRBJ2-7; the match to TRBD1 covers 12 bases. The CDR3 extends over 14 amino acids. J lost 5 bases, V lost 6 bases, and 8 bases had no gene match. Germline V gene data show CDR1 as DFQATT and CDR2 as SNEGSKA (reference sequence). CDR3 sequence: CSAVTGTGGDEQYF. The CDR3 DNA reads as TGCAGTGCAGTTACCGGGACAGGGGGCGACGAGCAGTACTTC.

Only a few counts were recorded for this clonotype. The chain employs TRBV7-2 and TRBJ2-3; 9 nucleotides agree with TRBD1. Germline V lookup: CDR1 SGHTA, CDR2 FQGNSA. The J segment lost 3 bases and the V segment lost 4 bases, leaving 5 bases of the junction unmatched. CDR3 length: 15 residues. In nucleotides, the CDR3 is TGTGCCAGCAGCTCTCGACAGGGGGATACAGATACGCAGTATTTT. Protein product: CASSSRQGDTDTQYF.

The chain couples TRBV20-1 to TRBJ1-1; D gene ambiguous. The CDR3 extends over 11 amino acids. Per germline, CDR1 DFQATT and CDR2 SNEGSKA (reference sequence). V lost 8 bases and J 1 base, leaving 8 bases between the germline ends. Here the CDR3 reads CSFRGNTEAFF. Here the CDR3 DNA reads TGCAGTTTCCGCGGGAACACTGAAGCTTTCTTT.

CDR3 amino acids: CAISESRGTGDVQYF. DNA for the CDR3: TGTGCCATCAGTGAGTCCCGAGGGACAGGAGATGTGCAGTACTTC. The V and J genes are TRBV10-3 and TRBJ2-7, with 8 positions matching TRBD1. V lost 0 bases and J lost 9; bases outside the gene matches: 10. The CDR3 extends over 15 amino acids. Germline loops: CDR1 ENHRY, CDR2 SYGVKD.

The chain joins TRBV2 to TRBJ2-7; 7 bases align to TRBD2. Germline V lookup: CDR1 SNHLY, CDR2 FYNNEI. The CDR3 covers 16 residues. The V and J ends lost 6 bases and 3 bases, in that order; junction bases with no gene match: 14. The chain's CDR3 is CASRAQGIRDYYEQYF. The DNA for the CDR3 is TGTGCCAGCAGGGCCCAGGGTATCAGGGACTACTACGAGCAGTACTTC.

The chain employs TRBV5-1 and TRBJ2-5; D possibly matches TRBD1 or TRBD2 (5 bases each). The germline gives CDR1 SGHRS, CDR2 YFSETQ. The ends were cut back, 5 bases at V and 5 bases at J, with 10 bases in the middle. This CDR3 has 12 residues. This chain's CDR3 is CASSSGTETQYF. CDR3 sequence (DNA): TGCGCCAGCAGTTCCGGGACCGAGACCCAGTACTTC.

This clonotype was counted at least ten times. In nucleotides, the CDR3 is TGTGCCAGCAGTTTCGGGCAGGGGTCCACCGGGGAGCTGTTTTTT. Its translation is CASSFGQGSTGELFF. This chain connects TRBV7-9 to TRBJ2-2; TRBD1 is a possible D gene (6 bases). The germline V and J ends were trimmed by 6 bases and 4 bases, with 15 bases remaining between them. CDR3 size: 15 residues. Germline assignment: CDR1 SEHNR and CDR2 FQNEAQ (reference sequence).

V usage is TRBV25-1 and J usage is TRBJ1-5, with D possibly matching TRBD1 (5 bases). The V end lost 5 bases, the J end lost 3 bases, and 11 bases lay between the germline ends. The CDR3 has 14 residues. Germline lookup yields CDR1 MGHDK and CDR2 SYGVNS. DNA of the CDR3: TGTGCCAGCAGTCAAACAGGCACCAATCAGCCCCAGCATTTT. Translating gives CASSQTGTNQPQHF.

The CDR3 loop is CASSGTGGTDTQYF. For the CDR3, the DNA is TGTGCCAGCAGTGGGACAGGGGGCACAGATACGCAGTATTTT. J is TRBJ2-3 and V is TRBV2; 9 nucleotides match TRBD1. Unmatched junction bases numbered 0, after V lost 4 bases and J lost 1 base. The CDR3 contains 14 residues. The germline V gene encodes CDR1 SNHLY and CDR2 FYNNEI.

This clonotype was recorded at least ten times. J is TRBJ2-3 and V is TRBV28; possible D gene TRBD1, 5 bases. V shed 2 bases and J shed 3 bases, with 12 bases lying between them. Germline V gives CDR1 MDHEN, CDR2 SYDVKM. The CDR3 contains 15 residues. The CDR3 region is CASSLEQGRTDTQYF. Written as DNA, the CDR3 is TGTGCCAGCAGTTTAGAGCAGGGTAGGACAGATACGCAGTATTTT.

The chain combines TRBV7-2 with TRBJ2-1, with no clear D. Trimming took off 3 bases at V and 4 bases at J, with 13 bases between the two ends. The CDR3 totals 15 residues. CDR1 and CDR2 from the germline V gene are SGHTA and FQGNSA. The CDR3: CASSFLERYYNEQFF. Here the CDR3 DNA reads TGTGCCAGCAGCTTCCTTGAGCGTTATTACAATGAGCAGTTCTTC.

This clonotype was counted ten times or more. The gene calls are TRBV12-3 or TRBV12-4 and TRBJ2-1; D is undetermined. This CDR3 spans 11 amino acids. V lost 5 bases to trimming and J lost 6 bases, with 5 bases between them. CDR3 nucleotides: TGTGCCAGCAGTCCCCGCAATGAGCAGTTCTTC. It specifies CASSPRNEQFF.